The rows below give T cell receptor beta chains drawn from one sample of a study of cytomegalovirus exposure and HLA in healthy donors. Clones were sequenced by immunoSEQ multiplex PCR, and TCRdb holds only the in-frame ones, with some missing. The sample includes approximately 59,000 clones, about 78% of them seen just once. Input material: PBMCs. The receptors stem from a girl aged 5-17 years in good health and CMV-seropositive. The CDR3 runs from the conserved cysteine through the conserved F or W. The D gene is left open where the match is weak. Only some rows state a clone size, as once, few, many or a class for expanded clones.

CDR3 protein: CASSLVEGADTQYF; CDR3 DNA: TGTGCCAGCAGCTTAGTTGAGGGGGCGGATACGCAGTATTTT; D gene: TRBD1; J gene: TRBJ2-3; clone size: once; V gene: TRBV7-9
CDR3 protein: CASNPYNLKRGAYEQYF; CDR3 DNA: TGTGCCAGCAACCCCTATAATCTGAAGCGGGGGGCCTACGAGCAGTACTTC; D gene: TRBD2; J gene: TRBJ2-7; clone size: once; V gene: TRBV11-2
CDR3 protein: CASSLARTDSGNTIYF; CDR3 DNA: TGTGCCAGCAGCTTGGCCCGGACAGACTCTGGAAACACCATATATTTT; D gene: -; J gene: TRBJ1-3; clone size: -; V gene: TRBV7-2
CDR3 protein: CASSLGDRVSNQPQHF; CDR3 DNA: TGTGCCAGCAGCTTGGGGGACAGGGTTAGCAATCAGCCCCAGCATTTT; D gene: TRBD1; J gene: TRBJ1-5; clone size: -; V gene: TRBV7-9
CDR3 protein: CAWKGSYEQYF; CDR3 DNA: TGTGCCTGGAAGGGGTCCTACGAGCAGTACTTC; D gene: -; J gene: TRBJ2-7; clone size: -; V gene: TRBV30
CDR3 protein: CAWKWGQGSGYTF; CDR3 DNA: TGTGCCTGGAAGTGGGGGCAGGGGAGTGGCTACACCTTC; D gene: -; J gene: TRBJ1-2; clone size: -; V gene: TRBV30
CDR3 protein: CAWSGVQQWYSPLHF; CDR3 DNA: TGTGCCTGGAGTGGGGTTCAACAGTGGTATTCACCCCTCCACTTT; D gene: -; J gene: TRBJ1-6; clone size: -; V gene: TRBV30
CDR3 protein: CASGVGGGYQETQYF; CDR3 DNA: TGTGCCAGTGGAGTCGGGGGGGGGTACCAAGAGACCCAGTACTTC; D gene: TRBD2; J gene: TRBJ2-5; clone size: -; V gene: TRBV5-4
CDR3 protein: CASSLEISDKNQPQHF; CDR3 DNA: TGTGCCAGCAGCTTAGAAATCTCGGACAAAAATCAGCCCCAGCATTTT; D gene: -; J gene: TRBJ1-5; clone size: once; V gene: TRBV11-2
CDR3 protein: CSVGDSRTDTQYF; CDR3 DNA: TGCAGCGTTGGGGACAGCCGCACAGATACGCAGTATTTT; D gene: TRBD1; J gene: TRBJ2-3; clone size: -; V gene: TRBV29-1
CDR3 protein: CASSVPGRETQYF; CDR3 DNA: TGTGCCAGCAGTGTCCCGGGTCGAGAGACCCAGTACTTC; D gene: -; J gene: TRBJ2-5; clone size: -; V gene: TRBV25-1
CDR3 protein: CASSQNRAGANVLTF; CDR3 DNA: TGTGCCAGCAGTCAAAACAGGGCTGGGGCCAACGTCCTGACTTTC; D gene: -; J gene: TRBJ2-6; clone size: -; V gene: TRBV27
CDR3 protein: CAWSVREDTIYF; CDR3 DNA: TGTGCCTGGTCTGTAAGGGAGGACACCATATATTTT; D gene: -; J gene: TRBJ1-3; clone size: -; V gene: TRBV30
CDR3 protein: CASTGYSGNTIYF; CDR3 DNA: TGTGCCAGTACCGGTTACTCTGGAAACACCATATATTTT; D gene: -; J gene: TRBJ1-3; clone size: once; V gene: TRBV19
CDR3 protein: CASSESVVATGELFF; CDR3 DNA: TGCGCCAGCAGCGAGAGCGTGGTAGCAACCGGGGAGCTGTTTTTT; D gene: -; J gene: TRBJ2-2; clone size: -; V gene: TRBV5-1
CDR3 protein: CASSEEGQVSNQPQHF; CDR3 DNA: TGTGCCAGCAGTGAAGAGGGACAGGTTAGCAATCAGCCCCAGCATTTT; D gene: TRBD1; J gene: TRBJ1-5; clone size: -; V gene: TRBV2
CDR3 protein: CASSQTLASDTQYF; CDR3 DNA: TGTGCCAGCAGCCAAACTTTAGCTTCAGATACGCAGTATTTT; D gene: -; J gene: TRBJ2-3; clone size: -; V gene: TRBV14
CDR3 protein: CASSYRELYEQYF; CDR3 DNA: TGTGCCAGCAGTTACAGAGAACTCTACGAGCAGTACTTC; D gene: -; J gene: TRBJ2-7; clone size: once; V gene: TRBV6-5
CDR3 protein: CASTLGGAYNEQFF; CDR3 DNA: TGCGCCAGCACCCTGGGGGGGGCCTACAATGAGCAGTTCTTC; D gene: TRBD2; J gene: TRBJ2-1; clone size: once; V gene: TRBV5-1
CDR3 protein: CASSLGGNKRRFDEQFF; CDR3 DNA: TGTGCCAGCAGCTTAGGTGGCAATAAAAGGAGATTCGATGAGCAGTTCTTC; D gene: -; J gene: TRBJ2-1; clone size: -; V gene: TRBV7-2
CDR3 protein: CASSLEPGLAELYF; CDR3 DNA: TGCGCCAGCAGCCTAGAACCGGGACTAGCGGAATTATACTTC; D gene: TRBD2; J gene: TRBJ2-7; clone size: -; V gene: TRBV4-1
CDR3 protein: CASSLEASGRHQETQYF; CDR3 DNA: TGTGCCAGCAGCTTAGAAGCTAGCGGGAGACACCAAGAGACCCAGTACTTC; D gene: TRBD2; J gene: TRBJ2-5; clone size: -; V gene: TRBV7-6
CDR3 protein: CASSSPGQTMNTEAFF; CDR3 DNA: TGTGCCAGCAGCAGTCCGGGACAGACCATGAACACTGAAGCTTTCTTT; D gene: TRBD1; J gene: TRBJ1-1; clone size: -; V gene: TRBV28
CDR3 protein: CASSLRQGMSGANVLTF; CDR3 DNA: TGTGCCAGCAGCCTCCGACAGGGAATGTCCGGGGCCAACGTCCTGACTTTC; D gene: TRBD1; J gene: TRBJ2-6; clone size: -; V gene: TRBV7-2
CDR3 protein: CASSQEIGVQGNTGELFF; CDR3 DNA: TGCGCCAGCAGCCAAGAAATCGGGGTGCAAGGGAACACCGGGGAGCTGTTTTTT; D gene: -; J gene: TRBJ2-2; clone size: -; V gene: TRBV4-3
CDR3 protein: CASSETSNTEAFF; CDR3 DNA: TGTGCCAGCAGTGAAACTTCGAATACTGAAGCTTTCTTT; D gene: -; J gene: TRBJ1-1; clone size: -; V gene: TRBV6-1
CDR3 protein: CASSSTYEQYF; CDR3 DNA: TGTGCCAGCAGCTCCACCTACGAGCAGTACTTC; D gene: -; J gene: TRBJ2-7; clone size: -; V gene: TRBV7-9
CDR3 protein: CASIVGRPKATEAFF; CDR3 DNA: TGTGCCAGCATCGTGGGGCGCCCAAAAGCTACTGAAGCTTTCTTT; D gene: -; J gene: TRBJ1-1; clone size: -; V gene: TRBV28
CDR3 protein: CASTWARGADTQYF; CDR3 DNA: TGTGCCAGCACCTGGGCCAGGGGGGCAGATACGCAGTATTTT; D gene: -; J gene: TRBJ2-3; clone size: -; V gene: TRBV5-6
CDR3 protein: CASSILQGSGNQPQHF; CDR3 DNA: TGTGCCAGTAGTATCCTTCAGGGTAGTGGCAATCAGCCCCAGCATTTT; D gene: -; J gene: TRBJ1-5; clone size: -; V gene: TRBV19
CDR3 protein: CASSLTRSSYNEQFF; CDR3 DNA: TGTGCCAGCAGTTTGACGCGGAGCTCCTACAATGAGCAGTTCTTC; D gene: -; J gene: TRBJ2-1; clone size: once; V gene: TRBV28
CDR3 protein: CARSLGGDPEGRYNQPQHF; CDR3 DNA: TGTGCCAGAAGCTTAGGGGGGGACCCTGAAGGGCGGTACAATCAGCCCCAGCATTTT; D gene: -; J gene: TRBJ1-5; clone size: once; V gene: TRBV7-5
CDR3 protein: CASSMFAGNNEQFF; CDR3 DNA: TGTGCCAGTAGTATGTTTGCGGGGAACAATGAGCAGTTCTTC; D gene: -; J gene: TRBJ2-1; clone size: -; V gene: TRBV19
CDR3 protein: CSVGFTGPKETQYF; CDR3 DNA: TGCAGCGTTGGTTTTACAGGGCCTAAAGAGACCCAGTACTTC; D gene: -; J gene: TRBJ2-5; clone size: once; V gene: TRBV29-1
CDR3 protein: CASSPRGAGETQYF; CDR3 DNA: TGTGCCAGCAGCCCTCGGGGGGCCGGGGAGACCCAGTACTTC; D gene: -; J gene: TRBJ2-5; clone size: -; V gene: TRBV27
CDR3 protein: CSVEIGDFTDTQYF; CDR3 DNA: TGCAGCGTTGAAATAGGGGACTTCACAGATACGCAGTATTTT; D gene: -; J gene: TRBJ2-3; clone size: -; V gene: TRBV29-1
CDR3 protein: CASSRPGQGSYEQYF; CDR3 DNA: TGTGCCAGCAGCCGGCCGGGACAGGGGTCCTACGAGCAGTACTTC; D gene: TRBD1; J gene: TRBJ2-7; clone size: -; V gene: TRBV28
CDR3 protein: CASSLDSLTEAFF; CDR3 DNA: TGTGCCAGCAGCTTAGACTCTTTAACTGAAGCTTTCTTT; D gene: -; J gene: TRBJ1-1; clone size: once; V gene: TRBV7-2
CDR3 protein: CASSVDRGDGYTF; CDR3 DNA: TGTGCCAGCAGTGTTGACAGGGGAGATGGCTACACCTTC; D gene: TRBD1; J gene: TRBJ1-2; clone size: once; V gene: TRBV6-4
CDR3 protein: CASSLWGDLVYF; CDR3 DNA: TGTGCCAGCAGCTTGTGGGGGGACTTGGTGTACTTC; D gene: -; J gene: TRBJ2-7; clone size: -; V gene: TRBV5-4
CDR3 protein: CASSLEGRVEQYF; CDR3 DNA: TGCGCCAGCAGCTTGGAAGGGAGGGTCGAGCAGTACTTC; D gene: TRBD2; J gene: TRBJ2-7; clone size: -; V gene: TRBV5-1
CDR3 protein: CASRSRDNQPQHF; CDR3 DNA: TGTGCCAGTAGATCCAGGGACAATCAGCCCCAGCATTTT; D gene: -; J gene: TRBJ1-5; clone size: -; V gene: TRBV19
CDR3 protein: CASSSRLAGGLQQYF; CDR3 DNA: TGTGCCAGCAGCTCCAGACTAGCGGGAGGGCTACAGCAGTACTTC; D gene: TRBD2; J gene: TRBJ2-7; clone size: -; V gene: TRBV13
CDR3 protein: CASSYRGVGGTEAFF; CDR3 DNA: TGTGCCAGCAGTTACCGGGGGGTTGGGGGCACTGAAGCTTTCTTT; D gene: -; J gene: TRBJ1-1; clone size: -; V gene: TRBV6-5
CDR3 protein: CASSQQGTNTEAFF; CDR3 DNA: TGTGCCAGCAGTCAGCAGGGGACGAACACTGAAGCTTTCTTT; D gene: -; J gene: TRBJ1-1; clone size: -; V gene: TRBV16
CDR3 protein: CASSEGRDTQYF; CDR3 DNA: TGTGCCAGCAGTGAGGGCAGAGATACGCAGTATTTT; D gene: -; J gene: TRBJ2-3; clone size: -; V gene: TRBV6-1
CDR3 protein: CASSRGLAGGDTGELFF; CDR3 DNA: TGTGCCAGCAGCCGGGGGTTAGCGGGAGGCGACACCGGGGAGCTGTTTTTT; D gene: TRBD2; J gene: TRBJ2-2; clone size: -; V gene: TRBV7-9
CDR3 protein: CASSSPPWTGVNTEAFF; CDR3 DNA: TGTGCCAGCAGTTCCCCCCCGTGGACAGGCGTAAACACTGAAGCTTTCTTT; D gene: TRBD1; J gene: TRBJ1-1; clone size: -; V gene: TRBV28
CDR3 protein: CASSLGARATYEQYF; CDR3 DNA: TGTGCCAGCAGCTTAGGGGCCAGGGCGACCTACGAGCAGTACTTC; D gene: -; J gene: TRBJ2-7; clone size: -; V gene: TRBV7-9
CDR3 protein: CASTKIGNQPQHF; CDR3 DNA: TGTGCCAGTACGAAGATAGGCAATCAGCCCCAGCATTTT; D gene: -; J gene: TRBJ1-5; clone size: few; V gene: TRBV19
CDR3 protein: CASSQDFLPPGTASSDTQYF; CDR3 DNA: TGCGCCAGCAGCCAAGATTTTCTTCCCCCCGGGACTGCATCCTCAGATACGCAGTATTTT; D gene: -; J gene: TRBJ2-3; clone size: -; V gene: TRBV4-1
CDR3 protein: CASSDWTGPNYGYTF; CDR3 DNA: TGCGCCAGCAGCGACTGGACAGGGCCCAACTATGGCTACACCTTC; D gene: TRBD1; J gene: TRBJ1-2; clone size: -; V gene: TRBV4-1
CDR3 protein: CASSFDLGPVGYTF; CDR3 DNA: TGTGCCAGCAGCTTTGACCTGGGCCCCGTTGGCTACACCTTC; D gene: -; J gene: TRBJ1-2; clone size: -; V gene: TRBV7-9
CDR3 protein: CASSSGLVNGNEQFF; CDR3 DNA: TGTGCCAGCAGTTCCGGACTGGTGAACGGCAATGAGCAGTTCTTC; D gene: -; J gene: TRBJ2-1; clone size: -; V gene: TRBV28